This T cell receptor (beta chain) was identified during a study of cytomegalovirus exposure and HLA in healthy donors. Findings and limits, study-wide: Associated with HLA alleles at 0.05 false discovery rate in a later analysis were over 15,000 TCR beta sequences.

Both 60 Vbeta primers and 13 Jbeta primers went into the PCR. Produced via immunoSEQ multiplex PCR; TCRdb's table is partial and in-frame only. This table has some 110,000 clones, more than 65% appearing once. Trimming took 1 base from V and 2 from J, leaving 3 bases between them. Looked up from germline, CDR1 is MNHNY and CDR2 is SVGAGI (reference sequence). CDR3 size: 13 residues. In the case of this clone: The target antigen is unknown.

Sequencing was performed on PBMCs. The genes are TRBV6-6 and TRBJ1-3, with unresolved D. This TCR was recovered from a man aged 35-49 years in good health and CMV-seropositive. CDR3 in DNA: TGTGCCAGCAGTTACTTAGCTGGAAACACCATATATTTT. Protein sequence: CASSYLAGNTIYF.